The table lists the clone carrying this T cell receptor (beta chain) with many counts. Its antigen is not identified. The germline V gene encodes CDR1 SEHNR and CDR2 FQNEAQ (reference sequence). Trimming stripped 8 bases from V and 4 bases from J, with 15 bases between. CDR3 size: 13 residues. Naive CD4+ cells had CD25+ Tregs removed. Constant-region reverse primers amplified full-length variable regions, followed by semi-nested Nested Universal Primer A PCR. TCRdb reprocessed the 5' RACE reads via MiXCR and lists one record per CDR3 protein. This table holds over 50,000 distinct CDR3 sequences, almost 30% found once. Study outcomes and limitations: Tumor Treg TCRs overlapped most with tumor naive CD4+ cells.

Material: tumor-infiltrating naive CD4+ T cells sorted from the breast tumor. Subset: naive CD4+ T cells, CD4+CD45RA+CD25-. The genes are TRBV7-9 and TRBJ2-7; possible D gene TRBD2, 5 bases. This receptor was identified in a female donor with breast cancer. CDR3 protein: CASGYPSGYEQYF. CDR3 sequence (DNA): TGTGCCAGCGGGTACCCCTCGGGGTACGAGCAGTACTTC. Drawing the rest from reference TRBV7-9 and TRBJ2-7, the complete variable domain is DTGVSQNPRHKITKRGQNVTFRCDPISEHNRLYWYRQTLGQGPEFLTYFQNEAQLEKSRLLSDRFSAERPKGSFSTLEIQRTEQGDSAMYLCASGYPSGYEQYFGPGTRLTVT.